Each of the 19 T cell receptor beta chains below was sequenced from the same sample in a study of blood T cells in healthy people across ages. A second about 7 to 12 cycle PCR used barcoded and J-beta primers. TCRdb re-derived calls from the 5' RACE reads in MiXCR, one entry per CDR3 protein. Altogether some 550,000 distinct CDR3 sequences are present, around 48% being singletons, with the ten largest covering around 23%. Source material: blood. These receptors came from a man older than 75 in good health.

V gene TRBV5-5 combines with J gene TRBJ1-2; D perhaps matches TRBD1 (6 bases). The germline V and J ends were trimmed by 3 bases and 2 bases, with 11 bases remaining between them. The CDR3 is 14 amino acids. Germline V gene data show CDR1 as SGHKS and CDR2 as YYEKEE (reference sequence). CDR3 DNA: TGTGCCAGCAGCTCCGGAGGGGGGAACTATGGCTACACCTTC. It translates to CASSSGGGNYGYTF.

V gene TRBV29-1 combines with J gene TRBJ2-7; 7 bases align to TRBD2. V lost 4 bases, J lost 7 bases, and 10 bases stayed unmatched. Germline loops: CDR1 SQVTM, CDR2 ANQGSEA. CDR3 length: 13 residues. The CDR3 reads CSVGRLATTEQYF. For the CDR3, the DNA is TGCAGCGTTGGGAGACTAGCCACTACTGAGCAGTACTTC.

The chain employs TRBV7-2 and TRBJ1-5; D is unresolved. V lost 5 bases and J lost 5, with 13 bases in between. The CDR3 is 14 residues long. Germline assignment: CDR1 SGHTA and CDR2 FQGNSA. CDR3 DNA: TGTGCCAGCAGCCCTGTTCGGCGAGATCAGCCCCAGCATTTT. It specifies CASSPVRRDQPQHF.

In its sample, this clonotype was seen a few times. This rearrangement joins TRBV3-1 to TRBJ2-1; D ambiguous. Germline CDR1 is LGHDT and CDR2 is YNNKEL (reference sequence). Trimming removed 2 bases from V and 7 bases from J, with 12 bases in between. CDR3 length: 14 amino acids. In DNA form, the CDR3 reads TGTGCCAGCAGCCAAAGGGCCATAGGGAATGAGCAGTTCTTC. Protein product: CASSQRAIGNEQFF.

This chain links TRBV3-1 with TRBJ2-5; D not certain. CDR3 length: 14 amino acids. The V and J ends lost 0 bases and 7 bases respectively, with 12 bases between them. Germline values: CDR1 LGHDT, CDR2 YNNKEL (reference sequence). CDR3 in DNA: TGTGCCAGCAGCCAAGATCGGTCCTCCGGGACCCAGTACTTC. Its translation is CASSQDRSSGTQYF.

The chain has TRBV20-1 and TRBJ1-4; 10 bases line up with TRBD1. The CDR3 runs to 14 residues. CDR1 and CDR2 from the germline V gene are DFQATT and SNEGSKA (reference sequence). Trimming cost V 3 bases and J 6 bases; bases outside gene matches: 4. CDR3 amino acids: CSARPGTGDEKLFF. In nucleotides, the CDR3 is TGCAGTGCTAGGCCCGGGACAGGGGATGAAAAACTGTTTTTT.

This clonotype appeared a few times. This chain joins TRBV6-5 and TRBJ1-3; tentatively, D is TRBD1 (6 bases). The V gene lost 0 bases and the J gene lost 5 bases, with 11 bases spanning the gap. The CDR3 spans 15 residues. Germline CDR1 MNHEY, CDR2 SVGAGI. CDR3 nucleotide sequence: TGTGCCAGCAGTTACTCATCCCAGGGGCGAAACACCATATATTTT. It encodes CASSYSSQGRNTIYF.

This clonotype appeared a few times. This sequence joins TRBV20-1 and TRBJ1-2; no reliable D call. Trimming took off 1 base at V and 10 bases at J, with 13 bases between the two ends. The germline CDR1 and CDR2 sequences are DFQATT and SNEGSKA (reference sequence). The CDR3 has 12 residues. This CDR3 is CSARVPPLDYTF. For the CDR3, the DNA is TGCAGTGCTAGAGTGCCGCCCCTGGACTACACCTTC.

The V and J genes are TRBV12-3 or TRBV12-4 and TRBJ2-2; D might be TRBD1 (6 bases). The V gene lost 5 bases and the J gene lost 5 bases, with 15 bases spanning the gap. CDR3 length equals 15 residues. The CDR3 sequence: CASSVLGRGTGELFF. CDR3 DNA sequence: TGTGCCAGCAGTGTTCTTGGCAGGGGAACCGGGGAGCTGTTTTTT.

V usage is TRBV7-2 and J usage is TRBJ2-1, with no clear D. Germline V lookup: CDR1 SGHTA, CDR2 FQGNSA. The CDR3 runs 17 residues. Trimming removed 2 bases at V and 0 bases at J, with 14 bases between. The CDR3 loop is CASSLMGSMSSYNEQFF. CDR3 DNA: TGTGCCAGCAGCTTAATGGGCTCAATGAGCTCCTACAATGAGCAGTTCTTC.

Here the CDR3 DNA reads TGTGCCAGCAGCTTATTATTAGCGGGAGGGCATGAGCAGTTCTTC. This sequence encodes CASSLLLAGGHEQFF. The chain couples TRBV7-2 to TRBJ2-1, with 11 positions matching TRBD2. Germline V lookup: CDR1 SGHTA, CDR2 FQGNSA. J lost 8 bases, V lost 2 bases, and 5 bases had no gene match. This CDR3 has 15 amino acids.

J is TRBJ2-3 and V is TRBV7-8; possible D gene TRBD2, 5 bases. V was pared by 0 bases and J by 3 bases, with 19 bases between. The CDR3 loop spans 18 amino acids. CDR1 SGHVS and CDR2 FQNEAQ come from the germline V gene. CDR3 bases: TGTGCCAGCAGCTTAGCGCTCGGGGATGAACCCCTGACAGATACGCAGTATTTT. This encodes CASSLALGDEPLTDTQYF.

This clonotype showed up just a few times. Here the CDR3 DNA reads TGCGCCAGCAGCTTGGTGGGACAGGGTCACGAGCAGTACTTC. Translated, it gives CASSLVGQGHEQYF. The chain has TRBV5-1 and TRBJ2-4; TRBD1 matches 9 bases. The end of the DNA fits TRBJ2-7 better, so the J call may be wrong. Germline CDR1 reads SGHRS; CDR2 reads YFSETQ. CDR3 length equals 14 residues.

This clonotype was observed a single time. The J gene is TRBJ2-1, the V gene TRBV29-1; TRBD1 matches at 10 bases. The length of the CDR3 is 14 residues. Germline CDR1 SQVTM, CDR2 ANQGSEA. Written as DNA, the CDR3 is TGCAACGTCAGACAGGGGGCGGCTAGGAATGAGCAGTTCTTC. It is translated as CNVRQGAARNEQFF.

About this clonotype itself: A much bigger clone sits one base away, suggesting this may be a read error. The chain recombines TRBV6-5 with TRBJ2-3, with unresolved D. CDR3 length equals 13 residues. CDR1 is MNHEY, CDR2 SVGAGI, per germline. As DNA, the CDR3 is TGTACCAGCAGTGCGCACTTCACAGATACGCAGTATTTT. It specifies CTSSAHFTDTQYF.

A few counts support this clonotype. The J gene is TRBJ1-5, the V gene TRBV15; TRBD1 might be the D (5 bases). Trimming shortened V by 0 bases and J by 12 bases, and 12 bases separated the two germline ends. Germline V gene sequence: CDR1 LNHNV, CDR2 YYDKDF (reference sequence). The CDR3 contains 13 residues. This CDR3 reads CATSRDLWGIQHF. In DNA, the CDR3 is TGTGCCACCAGCAGAGATTTATGGGGGATCCAGCATTTT.

This clonotype was observed a handful of times. The gene calls are TRBV6-5 and TRBJ2-6; tentative D call: TRBD1 (6 bases). Per germline, CDR1 MNHEY and CDR2 SVGAGI. This CDR3 comprises 16 residues. V was pared by 4 bases and J by 0 bases, with 10 bases between. DNA for the CDR3: TGTGCCAGCAGTTCCCTGGACAGCTCTGGGGCCAACGTCCTGACTTTC. Translating it yields CASSSLDSSGANVLTF.

This sequence joins TRBV20-1 and TRBJ2-1, with 10 bases lining up with TRBD2. The CDR3 contains 18 residues. Germline V lookup: CDR1 DFQATT, CDR2 SNEGSKA (reference sequence). Trimming removed 0 bases from V and 4 bases from J; junction bases left unmatched: 12. In nucleotides, the CDR3 is TGCAGTGCTAGAGAGATGGCCCCGAGCGGGGGGGGTTACAATGAGCAGTTCTTC. This translates into CSAREMAPSGGGYNEQFF.

The chain employs TRBV9 and TRBJ2-3, with D tentatively TRBD2 (5 bases). The germline V gene encodes CDR1 SGDLS and CDR2 YYNGEE. The CDR3 contains 14 residues. CDR3 in DNA: TGTACCACCTCCTCTAGCCCAAGCACAGATACGCAGTATTTT. It codes for CTTSSSPSTDTQYF.